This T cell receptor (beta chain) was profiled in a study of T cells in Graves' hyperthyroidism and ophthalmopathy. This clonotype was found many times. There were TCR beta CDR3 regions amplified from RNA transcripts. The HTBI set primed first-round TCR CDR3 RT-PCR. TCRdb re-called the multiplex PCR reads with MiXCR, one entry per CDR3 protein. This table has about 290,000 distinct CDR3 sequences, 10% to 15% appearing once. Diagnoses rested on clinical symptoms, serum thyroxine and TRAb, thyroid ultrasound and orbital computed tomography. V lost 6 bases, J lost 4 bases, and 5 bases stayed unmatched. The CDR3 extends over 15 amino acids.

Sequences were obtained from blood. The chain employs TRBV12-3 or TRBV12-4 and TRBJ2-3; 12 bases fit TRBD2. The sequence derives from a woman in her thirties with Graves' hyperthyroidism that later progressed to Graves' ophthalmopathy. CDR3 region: CASSTSGRIADTQYF. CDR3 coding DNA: TGTGCCAGCAGCACTAGCGGGAGGATCGCAGATACGCAGTATTTT.